A single sample is the source of the 14 T cell receptor beta chains below, sequenced in a study of blood T cell repertoires in COVID-19. Here immunoSEQ multiplex PCR was the method, and the copy in TCRdb shows in-frame clones only, minus some. The sample lists 250,000 or so clones; about 89% were seen once. Sequencing used peripheral blood. Receptor source: a woman aged 40 to 50 who had recovered from COVID-19.

In this sample, this clone turned up a few times. The J gene is TRBJ2-5, the V gene TRBV5-1; 10 bases are a match to TRBD2. CDR1 SGHRS and CDR2 YFSETQ come from the germline V gene. The CDR3 contains 16 residues. V was clipped by 1 base and J by 5 bases; unmatched bases: 8. CDR3 sequence: CASSLYGSGGYETQYF. The CDR3 DNA reads TGCGCCAGCAGCTTGTATGGTAGCGGGGGGTATGAGACCCAGTACTTC.

This chain links TRBV5-4 with TRBJ1-6; 9 nucleotides agree with TRBD1. The germline V gene encodes CDR1 SGHNT and CDR2 YYREEE (reference sequence). The trim removed 4 bases at V and 0 bases at J, leaving 8 bases unmatched. CDR3 size: 18 residues. The CDR3 loop reads CASSLSGTGSSYNSPLHF. The CDR3 bases are TGTGCCAGCAGCCTTTCCGGGACAGGGAGCTCCTATAATTCACCCCTCCACTTT.

The chain joins TRBV5-5 to TRBJ2-1; D uncertain. This CDR3 comprises 16 residues. Trimming pared 0 bases from V and 7 bases from J, leaving 17 bases between. From germline, CDR1 is SGHKS and CDR2 YYEKEE (reference sequence). CDR3 sequence (DNA): TGTGCCAGCAGCTTGGCCATAGCCCAAGAACCGAATGAGCAGTTCTTC. Its protein is CASSLAIAQEPNEQFF. Full variable domain (rest looked up from reference TRBV5-5 and TRBJ2-1): DAGVTQSPTHLIKTRGQQVTLRCSPISGHKSVSWYQQVLGQGPQFIFQYYEKEERGRGNFPDRFSARQFPNYSSELNVNALLLGDSALYLCASSLAIAQEPNEQFFGPGTRLTVL.

CDR3 sequence: CASSPNRVTNEKLFF. The CDR3 DNA reads TGTGCCAGCAGCCCGAACAGGGTGACTAATGAAAAACTGTTTTTT. This chain uses TRBV14 with TRBJ1-4; a weak D match, TRBD1 (6 bases). With 4 bases removed from V and 2 bases from J, the gap between germline ends came to 11 bases. CDR1 is SGHDN, CDR2 FVKESK, per germline. CDR3 length equals 15 residues. The full variable domain, its missing parts supplied by reference TRBV14 and TRBJ1-4, is EAGVTQFPSHSVIEKGQTVTLRCDPISGHDNLYWYRRVMGKEIKFLLHFVKESKQDESGMPNNRFLAERTGGTYSTLKVQPAELEDSGVYFCASSPNRVTNEKLFFGSGTQLSVL.

V is TRBV2 and J is TRBJ2-2, with 10 bases lining up with TRBD2. The germline V gene encodes CDR1 SNHLY and CDR2 FYNNEI. The length of the CDR3 is 15 residues. V lost 2 bases and J lost 4; bases outside the gene matches: 1. The CDR3 loop is CASSELAGATGELFF. As DNA, the CDR3 is TGTGCCAGCAGTGAACTAGCGGGAGCCACCGGGGAGCTGTTTTTT.

This chain joins TRBV27 and TRBJ2-7; D is perhaps TRBD1 (5 bases). The CDR3 extends over 16 amino acids. The germline gives CDR1 MNHEY, CDR2 SMNVEV (reference sequence). Trimming cost V 6 bases and J 1 base, with 19 bases left between them. The CDR3 protein is CASRPMPQALSYEQYF. Here the CDR3 DNA reads TGTGCCAGCAGGCCGATGCCACAGGCATTGTCCTACGAGCAGTACTTC.

This clone was recorded once. The chain couples TRBV5-1 to TRBJ2-7, with TRBD2 identical over 11 bases. CDR3 length: 13 amino acids. The trim removed 4 bases at V and 6 bases at J, leaving 3 bases unmatched. The V gene's germline CDR1 is SGHRS and CDR2 YFSETQ. In nucleotides, the CDR3 is TGCGCCAGCAGCGAGACTAGCGGGACCGAGCAGTACTTC. It yields the protein CASSETSGTEQYF.

The rearrangement joins TRBV24-1 to TRBJ2-5; 8 bases are a match to TRBD2. Germline V gene lookup returns CDR1 KGHDR and CDR2 SFDVKD. Trimming took 4 bases from V and 5 from J; bases not matched to a gene: 5. This CDR3 contains 14 residues. The CDR3 protein is CATSDPRGGETQYF. The CDR3 bases are TGTGCCACCAGTGACCCCCGGGGGGGCGAGACCCAGTACTTC.

This chain joins TRBV27 and TRBJ2-3; 14 bases are a match to TRBD2. The junction had 5 bases not matched to a gene; V was cut back by 5 bases and J by 4 bases. The CDR3 is made up of 16 amino acids. Per the germline V gene, CDR1 is MNHEY and CDR2 is SMNVEV (reference sequence). CDR3 sequence (DNA): TGTGCCAGCAGTACCGGGACTAGCGGGAGTTCAGATACGCAGTATTTT. It is translated as CASSTGTSGSSDTQYF.

The chain couples TRBV5-4 to TRBJ2-7; 8 nucleotides match TRBD1. CDR1 and CDR2 (germline): SGHNT, YYREEE (reference sequence). V was clipped by 0 bases and J by 4 bases; unmatched bases: 6. The CDR3 loop spans 15 amino acids. CDR3 amino acids: CASSLEGQGPYEQYF. CDR3 bases: TGTGCCAGCAGCTTGGAAGGACAGGGTCCTTACGAGCAGTACTTC.

The V gene is TRBV6-5, the J gene TRBJ2-1, with D unresolved. This CDR3 has 12 residues. CDR1 is MNHEY, CDR2 SVGAGI, per germline. Trimming left V 10 bases short and J 0 bases short, with 7 bases between. The CDR3 DNA sequence: TGTGCCACGACACCCTCCTACAATGAGCAGTTCTTC. Translating it yields CATTPSYNEQFF.

The rearrangement joins TRBV7-3 to TRBJ2-4; D unclear. Germline CDR1 SGHTA, CDR2 FQGTGA. V gave up 4 bases and J gave up 6 bases, with 16 bases separating them. This CDR3 comprises 15 residues. CDR3 nucleotide sequence: TGTGCCAGCAGCTCCTCGACACTTTCAGGAAACATTCAGTACTTC. Translating it yields CASSSSTLSGNIQYF.

Here the CDR3 reads CASSPVGTGNFYTF. Written as DNA, the CDR3 is TGTGCCAGCTCACCAGTGGGGACAGGGAATTTCTACACCTTC. The rearrangement joins TRBV18 to TRBJ1-2, with 9 bases matching TRBD1. Germline V gene data show CDR1 as KGHSH and CDR2 as LQKENI. After removal of 2 bases from V and 10 bases from J, the junction contained 8 bases not matched to a gene. The length of the CDR3 is 14 residues.

The genes are TRBV4-1 and TRBJ2-3; no definite D call. This CDR3 is built from 17 residues. Trimming shortened V by 4 bases and J by 6 bases, and 23 bases separated the two germline ends. Per germline, CDR1 MGHRA and CDR2 YSYEKL. CDR3 protein: CASSPQPDTYLVDTQYF. The CDR3 region has the DNA TGCGCCAGCAGCCCCCAGCCCGACACGTACTTGGTGGATACGCAGTATTTT.